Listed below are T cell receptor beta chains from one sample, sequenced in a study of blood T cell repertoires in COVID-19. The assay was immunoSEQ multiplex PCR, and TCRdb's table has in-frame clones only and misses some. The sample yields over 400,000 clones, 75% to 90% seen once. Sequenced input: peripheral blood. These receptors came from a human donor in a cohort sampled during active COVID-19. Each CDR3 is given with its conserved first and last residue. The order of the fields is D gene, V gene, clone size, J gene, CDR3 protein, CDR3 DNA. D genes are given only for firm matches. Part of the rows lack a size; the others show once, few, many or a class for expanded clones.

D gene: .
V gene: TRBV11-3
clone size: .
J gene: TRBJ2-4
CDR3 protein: CASSLEAGAKNIQYF
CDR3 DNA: TGTGCCAGCAGCTTAGAGGCGGGAGCCAAAAACATTCAGTACTTC

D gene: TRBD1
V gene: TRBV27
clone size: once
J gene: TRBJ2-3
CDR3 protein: CASSGYDRGDTDTQYF
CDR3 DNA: TGTGCCAGCAGTGGCTATGACAGGGGTGACACAGATACGCAGTATTTT

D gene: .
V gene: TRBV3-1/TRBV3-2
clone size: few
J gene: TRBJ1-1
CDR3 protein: CASNPKGGEAFF
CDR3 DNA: TGTGCCAGCAACCCAAAAGGGGGAGAAGCTTTCTTT

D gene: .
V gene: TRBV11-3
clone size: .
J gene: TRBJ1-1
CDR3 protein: CASSLEKSTEAFF
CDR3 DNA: TGTGCCAGCAGCTTAGAAAAGAGCACTGAAGCTTTCTTT

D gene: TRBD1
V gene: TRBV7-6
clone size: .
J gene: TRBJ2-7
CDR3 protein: CASSWGQAYEQYF
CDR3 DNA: TGTGCCAGCAGCTGGGGACAGGCATACGAGCAGTACTTC

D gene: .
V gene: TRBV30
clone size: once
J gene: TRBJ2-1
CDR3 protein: CAWSGGSSGEREQFF
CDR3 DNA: TGTGCCTGGAGCGGAGGGAGTAGCGGAGAACGGGAGCAGTTCTTC

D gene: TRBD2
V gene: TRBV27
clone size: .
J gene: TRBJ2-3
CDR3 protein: CASSRGLAGGPGLGDTQYF
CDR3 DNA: TGTGCCAGCAGTAGGGGACTAGCGGGAGGGCCTGGGTTAGGAGATACGCAGTATTTT

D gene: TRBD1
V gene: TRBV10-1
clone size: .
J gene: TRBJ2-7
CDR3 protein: CASTRDRGYEQYF
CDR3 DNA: TGCGCCAGCACCCGAGACAGGGGCTACGAGCAGTACTTC

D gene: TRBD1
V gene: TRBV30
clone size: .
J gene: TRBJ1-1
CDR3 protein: CAWSVQGGDRGFAFF
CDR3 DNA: TGTGCCTGGAGTGTACAAGGTGGGGACAGAGGGTTTGCTTTCTTT

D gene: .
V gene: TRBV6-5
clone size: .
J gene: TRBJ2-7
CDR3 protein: CASSYSTRNEQYF
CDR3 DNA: TGTGCCAGCAGTTACTCGACTAGGAACGAGCAGTACTTC

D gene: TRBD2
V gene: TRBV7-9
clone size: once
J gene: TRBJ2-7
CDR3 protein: CASSSVTGTSGRSAYEQYF
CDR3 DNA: TGTGCCAGCAGCTCAGTTACCGGGACTAGCGGGAGAAGCGCCTACGAGCAGTACTTC

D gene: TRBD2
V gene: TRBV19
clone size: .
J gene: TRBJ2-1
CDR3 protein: CASSIPKLAGSYNEQFF
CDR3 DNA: TGTGCCAGTAGTATCCCCAAACTAGCGGGATCCTACAATGAGCAGTTCTTC

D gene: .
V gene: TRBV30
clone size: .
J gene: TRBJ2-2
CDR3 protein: CAWSDDRNTGELFF
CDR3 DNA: TGTGCCTGGAGTGACGATAGGAACACCGGGGAGCTGTTTTTT

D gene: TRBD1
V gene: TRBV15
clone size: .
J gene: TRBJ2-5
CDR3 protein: CATSRKRTGQETQYF
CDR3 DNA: TGTGCCACCAGCAGAAAAAGGACAGGGCAAGAGACCCAGTACTTC

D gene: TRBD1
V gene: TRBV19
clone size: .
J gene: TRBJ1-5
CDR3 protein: CASILSRDRSNQPQHF
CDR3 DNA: TGTGCCAGTATTCTCTCCCGGGACAGGAGCAATCAGCCCCAGCATTTT

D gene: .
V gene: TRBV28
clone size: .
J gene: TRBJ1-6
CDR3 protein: CASGQLGGKAYNSPLHF
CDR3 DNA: TGTGCCAGCGGACAATTGGGGGGAAAGGCCTATAATTCACCCCTCCACTTT

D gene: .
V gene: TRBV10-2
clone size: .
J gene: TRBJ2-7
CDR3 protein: CASSATTYEQYF
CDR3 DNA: TGCGCCAGCAGTGCCACAACCTACGAGCAGTACTTC

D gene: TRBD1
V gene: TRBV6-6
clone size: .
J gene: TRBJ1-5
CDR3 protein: CASSPGGIQPQHF
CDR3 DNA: TGTGCCAGCAGCCCAGGGGGGATTCAGCCCCAGCATTTT

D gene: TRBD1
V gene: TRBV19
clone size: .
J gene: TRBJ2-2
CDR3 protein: CASSYTGGAGELFF
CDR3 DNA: TGTGCCAGTAGTTACACAGGGGGCGCCGGGGAGCTGTTTTTT

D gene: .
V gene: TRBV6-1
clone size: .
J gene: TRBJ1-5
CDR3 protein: CASSEPQMGHRANQPQHF
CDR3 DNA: TGTGCCAGCAGTGAACCTCAGATGGGTCACAGGGCCAATCAGCCCCAGCATTTT

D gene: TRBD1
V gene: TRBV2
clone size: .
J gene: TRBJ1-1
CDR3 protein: CATRQGTNTEAFF
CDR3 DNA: TGTGCCACGAGACAGGGTACGAACACTGAAGCTTTCTTT

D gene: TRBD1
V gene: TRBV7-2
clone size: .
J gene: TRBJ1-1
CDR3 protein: CASSPPERRGRAFF
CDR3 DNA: TGTGCCAGCAGCCCGCCGGAAAGAAGGGGGCGAGCTTTCTTT

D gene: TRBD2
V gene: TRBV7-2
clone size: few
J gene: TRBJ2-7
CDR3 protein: CASSLGLAGGSSYEQYF
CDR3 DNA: TGTGCCAGCAGCTTAGGACTAGCGGGAGGAAGCTCCTACGAGCAGTACTTC

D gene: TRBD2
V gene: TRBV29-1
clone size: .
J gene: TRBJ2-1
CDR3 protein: CSVSGLADHNEQFF
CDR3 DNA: TGCAGCGTATCGGGACTAGCGGATCACAATGAGCAGTTCTTC

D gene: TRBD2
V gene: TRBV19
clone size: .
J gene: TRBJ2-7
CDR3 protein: CASSIQGGWNEQYF
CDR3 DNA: TGTGCCAGTAGTATCCAGGGAGGGTGGAACGAGCAGTACTTC

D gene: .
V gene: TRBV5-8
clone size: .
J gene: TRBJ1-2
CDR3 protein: CASSLIRGLSYGYTF
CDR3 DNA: TGTGCCAGCAGCTTGATAAGGGGTCTCTCCTATGGCTACACCTTC

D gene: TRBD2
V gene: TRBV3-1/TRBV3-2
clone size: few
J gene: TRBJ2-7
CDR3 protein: CASSFQTSGSPEQYF
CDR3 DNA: TGTGCCAGCAGCTTTCAGACTAGCGGGAGTCCCGAGCAGTACTTC

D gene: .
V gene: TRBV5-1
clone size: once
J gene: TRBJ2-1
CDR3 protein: CASSLVPGASNEQFF
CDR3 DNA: TGCGCCAGCAGCTTGGTGCCAGGCGCAAGCAATGAGCAGTTCTTC

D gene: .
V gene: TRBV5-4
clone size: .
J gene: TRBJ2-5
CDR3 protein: CASSPTTESWAQYF
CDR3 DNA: TGTGCCAGCAGCCCTACAACAGAGTCCTGGGCCCAGTACTTC

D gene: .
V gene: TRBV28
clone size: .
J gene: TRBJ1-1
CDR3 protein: CASMFRGLEGTEAFF
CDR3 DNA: TGTGCCAGCATGTTCAGGGGATTAGAGGGCACTGAAGCTTTCTTT

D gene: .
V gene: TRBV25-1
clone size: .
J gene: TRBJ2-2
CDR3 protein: CASSASWGPIKAGELFF
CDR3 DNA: TGTGCCAGCAGCGCCTCCTGGGGGCCCATTAAGGCCGGGGAGCTGTTTTTT

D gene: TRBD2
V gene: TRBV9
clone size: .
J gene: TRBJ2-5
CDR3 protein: CASSAAGGKETQYF
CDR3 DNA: TGTGCCAGCAGCGCAGCGGGAGGTAAAGAGACCCAGTACTTC

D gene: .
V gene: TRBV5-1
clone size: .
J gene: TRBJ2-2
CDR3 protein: CASSSGADTGELFF
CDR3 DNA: TGCGCCAGCAGCTCTGGGGCGGATACCGGGGAGCTGTTTTTT

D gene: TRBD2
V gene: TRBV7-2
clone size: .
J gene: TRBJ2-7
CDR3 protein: CASSLEGTTREQYF
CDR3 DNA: TGTGCCAGCAGCTTAGAAGGGACTACGAGGGAGCAGTACTTC

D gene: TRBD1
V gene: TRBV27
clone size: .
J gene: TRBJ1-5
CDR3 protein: CASGQGYQPQHF
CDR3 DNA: TGTGCCAGTGGACAGGGGTATCAGCCCCAGCATTTT

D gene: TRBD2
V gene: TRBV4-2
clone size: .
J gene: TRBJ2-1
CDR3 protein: CASSDRLAGDSEQFF
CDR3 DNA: TGTGCCAGCAGCGACCGACTAGCGGGAGATAGTGAGCAGTTCTTC

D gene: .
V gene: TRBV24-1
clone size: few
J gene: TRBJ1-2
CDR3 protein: CATSDGHLNYGYTF
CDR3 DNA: TGTGCCACCAGTGATGGACACCTCAACTATGGCTACACCTTC

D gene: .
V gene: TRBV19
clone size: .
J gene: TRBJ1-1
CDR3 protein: CASSIGEMNTEAFF
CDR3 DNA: TGTGCCAGTAGTATCGGGGAGATGAACACTGAAGCTTTCTTT

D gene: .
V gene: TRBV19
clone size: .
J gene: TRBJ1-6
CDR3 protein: CASTSGNYNSPLHF
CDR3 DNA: TGTGCCAGTACCTCGGGGAATTATAATTCACCCCTCCACTTT

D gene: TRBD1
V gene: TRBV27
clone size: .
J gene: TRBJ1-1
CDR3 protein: CASSKGQETFMNTEAFF
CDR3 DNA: TGTGCCAGCAGCAAGGGACAGGAGACATTTATGAACACTGAAGCTTTCTTT